A selection of T cell receptor beta chains follows, all from one sample in a study of high-grade serous ovarian cancer treatment subgroups. Some clones are missing from TCRdb's copy, which holds only in-frame ones; the method was immunoSEQ multiplex PCR. The table has approximately 5,900 clones, around 75% seen once. The material sequenced was tumor tissue. The receptors were sampled from a human donor with high-grade serous ovarian cancer. CDR3s include the opening cysteine and the closing phenylalanine or tryptophan. A D gene is named only where the DNA matches it firmly. Where a row states a size, it is once, few, many or the class of an expanded clone; other rows omit it.

J: TRBJ1-1; size: -; V: TRBV28; D: -; DNA: TGTGCCAGCAGTTTGTTAGTAGGGGAAGCTTTCTTT; CDR3: CASSLLVGEAFF
J: TRBJ2-2; size: -; V: TRBV6-1; D: -; DNA: TGTGCCAGCAAGCCCTTAAAGGGCGGGGAGCTGTTTTTT; CDR3: CASKPLKGGELFF
J: TRBJ2-7; size: -; V: TRBV6-1; D: TRBD1; DNA: TGTGCCAGCAGTGAAGCGCAGGGGGCGAGCCACGAGCAGTACTTC; CDR3: CASSEAQGASHEQYF
J: TRBJ1-1; size: few; V: TRBV4-1; D: -; DNA: TGCGCCAGCAGCCAAGACGAACAGTCGCCAGCTTTCTTT; CDR3: CASSQDEQSPAFF
J: TRBJ1-2; size: -; V: TRBV6-6; D: -; DNA: TGTGCCAGCAGTCCCGGGGAGGGAGCGAGCTATGGCTACACCTTC; CDR3: CASSPGEGASYGYTF
J: TRBJ2-5; size: -; V: TRBV7-9; D: TRBD1; DNA: TGTGCCAGCAGCTTCACAGGGGAAGAGACCCAGTACTTC; CDR3: CASSFTGEETQYF
J: TRBJ2-7; size: -; V: TRBV4-2; D: -; DNA: TGTGCCAGCAGCCAAGATCGGTCCTACGAGCAGTACTTC; CDR3: CASSQDRSYEQYF
J: TRBJ1-1; size: -; V: TRBV5-1; D: TRBD1; DNA: TGCGCCAGCAGCGCTGGACAGGGGGGAATGAACACTGAAGCTTTCTTT; CDR3: CASSAGQGGMNTEAFF
J: TRBJ1-5; size: -; V: TRBV28; D: -; DNA: TGTGCCAGCAGTTCACTCCGTAGTCCCCAGCATTTT; CDR3: CASSSLRSPQHF
J: TRBJ1-2; size: few; V: TRBV29-1; D: -; DNA: TGCAGCGTTGCAGGGATCAGTAACTATGGCTACACCTTC; CDR3: CSVAGISNYGYTF
J: TRBJ1-6; size: -; V: TRBV19; D: -; DNA: TGTGCCAGTAGTATAGTAAAGGATTCACCCCTCCACTTT; CDR3: CASSIVKDSPLHF
J: TRBJ2-7; size: -; V: TRBV28; D: -; DNA: TGTGCCAGCAGTCCTCCCGGGACACCAATTTACGAGCAGTACTTC; CDR3: CASSPPGTPIYEQYF
J: TRBJ2-7; size: -; V: TRBV28; D: TRBD1; DNA: TGTGCCAGCAGTCCCGCGGACAGGGTTGAGGGCGAGCAGTACTTC; CDR3: CASSPADRVEGEQYF
J: TRBJ1-3; size: medium-sized; V: TRBV30; D: -; DNA: TGTGCCTGGAGCGCGGGGTTATCTGGAAACACCATATATTTT; CDR3: CAWSAGLSGNTIYF
J: TRBJ1-4; size: -; V: TRBV5-1; D: -; DNA: TGCGCCAGCAGCCCCGGAGCCGGCGGGAATAATGAAAAACTGTTTTTT; CDR3: CASSPGAGGNNEKLFF
J: TRBJ1-2; size: -; V: TRBV7-6; D: TRBD1; DNA: TGTGCCAGCAGCTCAGACAGGGCCCCCTTCTATGGCTACACCTTC; CDR3: CASSSDRAPFYGYTF
J: TRBJ2-5; size: -; V: TRBV5-6; D: -; DNA: TGTGCCAGCAGCTTGGTCGGGAGTATAGAGACCCAGTACTTC; CDR3: CASSLVGSIETQYF
J: TRBJ2-3; size: -; V: TRBV30; D: -; DNA: TGTGCCTGGAGTGTAGGAATCGGGGTGGCAGATACGCAGTATTTT; CDR3: CAWSVGIGVADTQYF
J: TRBJ2-7; size: -; V: TRBV6-6; D: TRBD2; DNA: TGTGCCAGCAGTCCCGGCGGGGGCGAGCAGTACTTC; CDR3: CASSPGGGEQYF
J: TRBJ2-7; size: -; V: TRBV19; D: -; DNA: TGTGCCAGTAGTATCGCCCCCGACAGGGCGGGATACGAGCAGTACTTC; CDR3: CASSIAPDRAGYEQYF
J: TRBJ1-2; size: few; V: TRBV4-1; D: -; DNA: TGCGCCAGCAGCCAAGATCTGCGCGTAGTGGGCTACACCTTC; CDR3: CASSQDLRVVGYTF
J: TRBJ2-7; size: -; V: TRBV5-1; D: TRBD1; DNA: TGCGCCAGCAGCCTCCGAGGACAGGGTGAAGGCGAGCAGTACTTC; CDR3: CASSLRGQGEGEQYF
J: TRBJ1-1; size: -; V: TRBV5-1; D: -; DNA: TGCGCCAGCAGCTTTAACGAAGGAACTGAAGCTTTCTTT; CDR3: CASSFNEGTEAFF
J: TRBJ2-6; size: -; V: TRBV10-2; D: TRBD1; DNA: TGCGCCAGCAGCCCGACAGGGTCTGGGGCCAACGTCCTGACTTTC; CDR3: CASSPTGSGANVLTF
J: TRBJ2-2; size: -; V: TRBV2; D: -; DNA: TGTGCCAGCAGTGTAGAGCCCGGGGAGCTGTTTTTT; CDR3: CASSVEPGELFF
J: TRBJ1-4; size: -; V: TRBV28; D: TRBD1; DNA: TGTGCCAGCAGCTTACCGGGACAGCCTAATGAAAAACTGTTTTTT; CDR3: CASSLPGQPNEKLFF
J: TRBJ1-4; size: -; V: TRBV28; D: TRBD1; DNA: TGTGCCAGCAGTTCCATCGACAGGGGGTATGAAAAACTGTTTTTT; CDR3: CASSSIDRGYEKLFF
J: TRBJ2-7; size: -; V: TRBV5-5; D: TRBD2; DNA: TGTGCCAGCAGCGAAGCGGGAGGGGGTTCCTACGAGCAGTACTTC; CDR3: CASSEAGGGSYEQYF
J: TRBJ1-4; size: -; V: TRBV5-6; D: -; DNA: TGTGCCAGCAGTGCAGGGCTTGGGATTAATGAAAAACTGTTTTTT; CDR3: CASSAGLGINEKLFF
J: TRBJ2-7; size: -; V: TRBV7-2; D: TRBD2; DNA: TGTGCCAGCAGCTTCTCGACTAGCGGCTCCTACGAGCAGTACTTC; CDR3: CASSFSTSGSYEQYF
J: TRBJ1-2; size: -; V: TRBV25-1; D: TRBD1; DNA: TGTGCCAGCAGCCCCAGGGGGCAGGCTGGCTACACCTTC; CDR3: CASSPRGQAGYTF
J: TRBJ1-3; size: -; V: TRBV6-1; D: -; DNA: TGTGCCAGCAGTGAAGGGTACCCCGGGAACACCATATATTTT; CDR3: CASSEGYPGNTIYF
J: TRBJ1-4; size: -; V: TRBV4-1; D: -; DNA: TGCGCCAGCAGCCTTGGGGCCGTAACTAATGAAAAACTGTTTTTT; CDR3: CASSLGAVTNEKLFF
J: TRBJ1-1; size: -; V: TRBV6-5; D: -; DNA: TGTGCCAGCAGTTCAATGGTTATGAACACTGAAGCTTTCTTT; CDR3: CASSSMVMNTEAFF
J: TRBJ2-5; size: -; V: TRBV19; D: -; DNA: TGTGCCAGTAGTATCTCGGGAAGGGAGACCCAGTACTTC; CDR3: CASSISGRETQYF
J: TRBJ2-3; size: few; V: TRBV5-1; D: TRBD2; DNA: TGCGCCAGCAGCTTGAGTGGGGGGGGTAGCACAGATACGCAGTATTTT; CDR3: CASSLSGGGSTDTQYF
J: TRBJ1-1; size: -; V: TRBV5-6; D: -; DNA: TGTGCCAGCAGTCTTGGACGTGTTGAAGCTTTCTTT; CDR3: CASSLGRVEAFF
J: TRBJ1-5; size: -; V: TRBV6-1; D: -; DNA: TGTGCGGTTGGAGGAGGGTACAGCAATCAGCCCCAGCATTTT; CDR3: CAVGGGYSNQPQHF
J: TRBJ2-3; size: -; V: TRBV30; D: -; DNA: TGTGCCTGGAGTGGGGGCAGGACAATAATAGATACGCAGTATTTT; CDR3: CAWSGGRTIIDTQYF
J: TRBJ2-7; size: -; V: TRBV5-4; D: TRBD1; DNA: TGTGCCAGCAGTCCGGGACAGGGGTCCTACGAGCAGTACTTC; CDR3: CASSPGQGSYEQYF
J: TRBJ1-5; size: -; V: TRBV2; D: TRBD1; DNA: TGTGCCAGCAGTGAATTCTACCAGGGGGCTCAGCCCCAGCATTTT; CDR3: CASSEFYQGAQPQHF
J: TRBJ2-3; size: -; V: TRBV4-1; D: TRBD2; DNA: TGCGCCAGCAGCCAAAATGGAGCGGGGGCCACAGATACGCAGTATTTT; CDR3: CASSQNGAGATDTQYF
J: TRBJ2-1; size: once; V: TRBV21-1; D: -; DNA: TGTGCCAGCAGCAAGGGTCGACAGAGCCTCAATGAGCAGTTCTTC; CDR3: CASSKGRQSLNEQFF
J: TRBJ2-7; size: -; V: TRBV5-4; D: TRBD2; DNA: TGTGCCAGCAGCCCCCACGTGGGGGAGGGCTCCTACGAGCAGTACTTC; CDR3: CASSPHVGEGSYEQYF
J: TRBJ1-2; size: -; V: TRBV28; D: -; DNA: TGTGCCAGCAGTCCCCGGACGGGCTGGGGCTACACCTTC; CDR3: CASSPRTGWGYTF
J: TRBJ1-1; size: -; V: TRBV5-8; D: -; DNA: TGTGCCAGCAGCTTCGGGGGGATTGGGGGCACTGAAGCTTTCTTT; CDR3: CASSFGGIGGTEAFF
J: TRBJ2-7; size: few; V: TRBV5-4; D: TRBD1; DNA: TGTGCCAGCAGCCCGGGGCAGGACAGGGGGGGCGAGCAGTACTTC; CDR3: CASSPGQDRGGEQYF
J: TRBJ1-1; size: -; V: TRBV28; D: -; DNA: TGTGCCGCAAGAGGTACTGAAGCTTTCTTT; CDR3: CAARGTEAFF
J: TRBJ1-2; size: -; V: TRBV7-9; D: TRBD1; DNA: TGTGCCAGCAGCTCGACAGGGGTCCTACCGCGGGGCTACACCTTC; CDR3: CASSSTGVLPRGYTF
J: TRBJ2-3; size: -; V: TRBV28; D: TRBD2; DNA: TGTGCCAGCAGTTTTCTCCTAGCGGCAGATACGCAGTATTTT; CDR3: CASSFLLAADTQYF
J: TRBJ2-3; size: -; V: TRBV5-1; D: -; DNA: TGCGCCAGCAGCTTGACAGGGAATGCAGATACGCAGTATTTT; CDR3: CASSLTGNADTQYF
J: TRBJ2-3; size: -; V: TRBV30; D: -; DNA: TGTGCCTGGAGTGTAGCTGCAGATACGCAGTATTTT; CDR3: CAWSVAADTQYF
J: TRBJ2-2; size: few; V: TRBV5-4; D: TRBD2; DNA: TGTGCCAGCAGACCGGGGCTAGCGGGGGGAAACACCGGGGAGCTGTTTTTT; CDR3: CASRPGLAGGNTGELFF
J: TRBJ1-3; size: -; V: TRBV2; D: -; DNA: TGTGCCAGCAGTGACGGAGACCGAAGCTCTGGAAACACCATATATTTT; CDR3: CASSDGDRSSGNTIYF